This T cell receptor (beta chain) was sequenced during a study of cytomegalovirus exposure and HLA in healthy donors. The CDR3 has 15 amino acids. Trimming stripped 3 bases from V and 3 bases from J, with 15 bases between. Per the germline V gene, CDR1 is PRHDT and CDR2 is FYEKMQ (reference sequence). Primers: 60 Vbeta forward and 13 Jbeta reverse. Here immunoSEQ multiplex PCR was the method, and the copy in TCRdb shows in-frame clones only, minus some. Of about 97,000 clones in the sample, roughly 79% are singletons; the top ten hold under 2%. Likely unrecorded immune exposures existed in these nominally healthy donors.

The chain has TRBV13 and TRBJ2-7; D is perhaps TRBD1 (6 bases). The sequence derives from a woman aged 35 to 49 in good health and CMV-seronegative. Sequenced: PBMCs. In DNA, the CDR3 is TGTGCCAGCAGCTTCAGCACGGGACAAATCTACGAGCAGTACTTC. Protein sequence: CASSFSTGQIYEQYF.